This TCR beta chain was retrieved from a study of blood T cell repertoires in COVID-19. Whole-study context: Spain, Italy and the United States supplied samples that represented acute and convalescent COVID-19. From T cells, B-cell-depleted T cells, or PBMCs came the material, which was cDNA or gDNA.

CDR1 and CDR2 (germline): SGHRS, YFSETQ. The V end was cut by 1 base, the J end by 11 bases, with 16 bases between. CDR3 size: 14 residues. Authors' analysis steps: Reference gene primer amplification yielded estimated nucleated cell counts. Method: immunoSEQ multiplex PCR; TCRdb's copy keeps in-frame clones and lacks some. That table gives V, J and clone size, and the DNA gave D and trimming. Of some 240,000 clones in the sample, around nine tenths are singletons; the top ten hold 6.5%. The source material was peripheral blood. This receptor was obtained from a man between 60 and 75 years old who had recovered from COVID-19. The rearrangement uses TRBV5-1 and TRBJ1-3; a possible D gene is TRBD1 (5 bases). In DNA, the CDR3 is TGCGCCAGCAGCTTGTCGGATCCGACAGTCGCCATATATTTT. Protein: CASSLSDPTVAIYF. The full variable domain, in which reference TRBV5-1 and TRBJ1-3 provide the parts outside the CDR3, is KAGVTQTPRYLIKTRGQQVTLSCSPISGHRSVSWYQQTPGQGLQFLFEYFSETQRNKGNFPGRFSGRQFSNSRSEMNVSTLELGDSALYLCASSLSDPTVAIYFGEGSWLTVV.